The 26 T cell receptor beta chains below come from one sample, sequenced in a study of blood T cell repertoires in COVID-19. The data were produced by immunoSEQ multiplex PCR, yet TCRdb's version contains in-frame clones alone and is incomplete. This table holds 75,000 to 100,000 clones, nearly 90% found once. Sequencing was performed on peripheral blood. These receptors were obtained from a man in his 70s with acute or convalescent COVID-19.

V gene TRBV28 combines with J gene TRBJ2-1; D may be TRBD2 (7 bases). Trimming shortened V by 9 bases and J by 3 bases, and 15 bases separated the two germline ends. The CDR3 has 14 residues. The germline gives CDR1 MDHEN, CDR2 SYDVKM. The CDR3 DNA follows: TGTGCCAGGAGGGGGGGCCGGCTCTACAATGAGCAGTTCTTC. Protein product: CARRGGRLYNEQFF. Full variable domain (remainder filled in from reference TRBV28 and TRBJ2-1): DVKVTQSSRYLVKRTGEKVFLECVQDMDHENMFWYRQDPGLGLRLIYFSYDVKMKEKGDIPEGYSVSREKKERFSLILESASTNQTSMYLCARRGGRLYNEQFFGPGTRLTVL.

A few counts support this clone. The chain combines TRBV11-2 with TRBJ1-1; tentatively, D is TRBD1 (6 bases). Trimming stripped 5 bases from V and 4 bases from J, with 11 bases between. The germline gives CDR1 SGHAT, CDR2 FQNNGV. The length of the CDR3 is 13 residues. The CDR3 DNA follows: TGTGCCAGCAGCAACGACAGGCTCACTGAAGCTTTCTTT. Amino acid sequence: CASSNDRLTEAFF.

The chain employs TRBV5-1 and TRBJ2-5, with 7 bases lining up with TRBD1. From germline, CDR1 is SGHRS and CDR2 YFSETQ. The CDR3 covers 16 residues. V shed 3 bases, J shed 5 bases, and the junction held 13 bases outside the gene matches. The CDR3 loop is CASSWGQPLIRETQYF. The CDR3 nucleotides read TGCGCCAGCAGCTGGGGACAGCCCCTCATAAGGGAGACCCAGTACTTC.

The rearrangement links TRBV5-6 to TRBJ1-2, with 8 bases lining up with TRBD1. Trimming removed 4 bases from V and 4 bases from J; junction bases left unmatched: 3. This CDR3 region has 13 residues. Germline values: CDR1 SGHDT, CDR2 YYEEEE. CDR3 bases: TGTGCCAGCAGCCCGGACAGGGTCTATGGCTACACCTTC. It encodes CASSPDRVYGYTF.

The chain employs TRBV5-1 and TRBJ1-4, with D perhaps matching TRBD1 (5 bases). Germline CDR1 is SGHRS and CDR2 is YFSETQ. Trimming left V 3 bases short and J 3 bases short, with 15 bases between. The CDR3 length is 16 residues. The CDR3 nucleotides are TGCGCCAGCAGCTCAGGGCCCCGGAGGGCTAATGAAAAACTGTTTTTT. It codes for CASSSGPRRANEKLFF.

This clone turned up a few times. V is TRBV28 and J is TRBJ2-5; D possibly corresponds to TRBD2 (6 bases). V was shortened by 10 bases and J by 7 bases, with 16 bases between the two germline ends. Germline assignment: CDR1 MDHEN and CDR2 SYDVKM. The CDR3 spans 12 residues. The CDR3 reads CATGRGMGTQYF. The CDR3 nucleotides are TGTGCCACCGGGAGAGGGATGGGGACCCAGTACTTC. Based on the CDR3 plus reference TRBV28 and TRBJ2-5, the full variable domain is DVKVTQSSRYLVKRTGEKVFLECVQDMDHENMFWYRQDPGLGLRLIYFSYDVKMKEKGDIPEGYSVSREKKERFSLILESASTNQTSMYLCATGRGMGTQYFGPGTRLLVL.

This chain links TRBV12-3 or TRBV12-4 with TRBJ1-2; D unresolved. The CDR3 extends over 13 amino acids. Trimming stripped 2 bases from V and 2 bases from J, with 6 bases between. The CDR3 sequence: CASSLSENYGYTF. CDR3 sequence (DNA): TGTGCCAGCAGTTTATCCGAGAACTATGGCTACACCTTC.

The chain uses TRBV18 and TRBJ1-3; a possible D gene is TRBD1 (5 bases). Germline V CDR1 and CDR2: KGHSH, LQKENI. The CDR3 has 15 residues. Trimming took 3 bases from V and 3 from J, leaving 12 bases between them. The CDR3 nucleotides read TGTGCCAGCTCACCGGTGGGGCGCGATGGAAACACCATATATTTT. It is translated as CASSPVGRDGNTIYF. Looking up the rest from reference TRBV18 and TRBJ1-3 gives the full variable domain: NAGVMQNPRHLVRRRGQEARLRCSPMKGHSHVYWYRQLPEEGLKFMVYLQKENIIDESGMPKERFSAEFPKEGPSILRIQQVVRGDSAAYFCASSPVGRDGNTIYFGEGSWLTVV.

This chain uses TRBV10-3 with TRBJ2-1; tentative D call: TRBD1 (6 bases). Germline V lookup: CDR1 ENHRY, CDR2 SYGVKD. The V and J ends lost 0 bases and 4 bases respectively, with 10 bases between them. CDR3 length: 15 residues. The CDR3 reads CAISESTQGYNEQFF. The CDR3 DNA sequence: TGTGCCATCAGTGAGTCGACCCAGGGGTACAATGAGCAGTTCTTC.

This clone was seen only once. The chain employs TRBV4-1 and TRBJ2-2; 13 bases map to TRBD2. The CDR3 is made up of 18 amino acids. Germline assignment: CDR1 MGHRA and CDR2 YSYEKL. J was trimmed by 0 bases and V by 3 bases; bases with no gene match: 4. The CDR3 DNA reads as TGCGCCAGCAGCCACCGACTAGCGGGGGGCCCGAACACCGGGGAGCTGTTTTTT. Encoded protein: CASSHRLAGGPNTGELFF.

The J gene is TRBJ1-2, the V gene TRBV18, with a possible D match to TRBD1 (5 bases). CDR3 length equals 13 residues. Germline CDR1 is KGHSH and CDR2 is LQKENI. V was clipped by 6 bases and J by 3 bases, with 11 bases between them. The CDR3 is CASSPDRDYGYTF. As DNA, the CDR3 is TGTGCCAGCTCCCCCGACAGAGACTATGGCTACACCTTC.

To note about this clone: One end of the junction is discordant with germline, which a read error may explain. The gene calls are TRBV19 and TRBJ1-5; D gene uncertain. The CDR3 has 12 residues. Germline CDR1 reads LNHDA; CDR2 reads SQIVND (reference sequence). CDR3 sequence reads: CASSLDRGPQHF. The CDR3 DNA follows: TGTGCCAGTAGTCTAGATCGAGGGCCCCAGCATTTT.

The genes are TRBV28 and TRBJ2-7; 11 bases fit TRBD1. The CDR3 has 13 residues. Germline V gene sequence: CDR1 MDHEN, CDR2 SYDVKM. The V segment lost 6 bases and the J segment 4 bases; nucleotides outside the gene matches: 2. The CDR3 here is CASRGQGEYEQYF. As DNA, the CDR3 is TGTGCCAGCAGGGGACAGGGGGAATACGAGCAGTACTTC. The variable domain in full, completed from reference TRBV28 and TRBJ2-7, reads DVKVTQSSRYLVKRTGEKVFLECVQDMDHENMFWYRQDPGLGLRLIYFSYDVKMKEKGDIPEGYSVSREKKERFSLILESASTNQTSMYLCASRGQGEYEQYFGPGTRLTVT.

The chain employs TRBV5-1 and TRBJ1-1; the D is unclear. Germline V lookup: CDR1 SGHRS, CDR2 YFSETQ. CDR3 size: 15 residues. V shed 3 bases and J shed 1 base, with 13 bases lying between them. The CDR3 spells CASSSSGEGNTEAFF. In DNA form, the CDR3 reads TGCGCCAGCAGCTCGTCCGGGGAAGGGAACACTGAAGCTTTCTTT. Full variable domain (outside the CDR3, taken from reference TRBV5-1 and TRBJ1-1): KAGVTQTPRYLIKTRGQQVTLSCSPISGHRSVSWYQQTPGQGLQFLFEYFSETQRNKGNFPGRFSGRQFSNSRSEMNVSTLELGDSALYLCASSSSGEGNTEAFFGQGTRLTVV.

The chain links TRBV6-4 to TRBJ1-4; possible D gene TRBD1, 5 bases. Deletions cut 6 bases from V and 4 bases from J, with 15 bases between. The CDR3 is made up of 15 amino acids. Looked up from germline, CDR1 is MRHNA and CDR2 is SNTAGT. The DNA for the CDR3 is TGTGCCAGCAGCCTTCACGGGGGAGGTAATGAAAAACTGTTTTTT. This translates into CASSLHGGGNEKLFF.

J is TRBJ1-5 and V is TRBV2; 10 bases are a match to TRBD1. V shed 5 bases and J 0 bases; nucleotides not matched to a gene: 7. From germline, CDR1 is SNHLY and CDR2 FYNNEI. This CDR3 contains 17 residues. The CDR3 protein is CASSKDRGGYSNQPQHF. The CDR3 nucleotides are TGTGCCAGCAGTAAGGACAGGGGGGGATATAGCAATCAGCCCCAGCATTTT.

The chain's CDR3 is CASSWRDNYGYTF. The DNA for the CDR3 is TGTGCCAGCAGTTGGCGGGATAACTATGGCTACACCTTC. This sequence joins TRBV27 and TRBJ1-2; D uncertain. Germline V gene lookup returns CDR1 MNHEY and CDR2 SMNVEV (reference sequence). The CDR3 runs 13 residues. Trimming took off 4 bases at V and 1 base at J, with 7 bases between the two ends.

Here the CDR3 DNA reads TGTGCCAGCAGTTACTCCAGGGATATCGACGAGCAGTACTTC. As protein: CASSYSRDIDEQYF. The chain employs TRBV6-5 and TRBJ2-7, with D maybe TRBD1 (5 bases). The CDR3 runs 14 residues. Germline CDR1 is MNHEY and CDR2 is SVGAGI. The V end lost 0 bases, the J end lost 5 bases, and 11 bases lay between the germline ends.

The chain uses TRBV6-1 and TRBJ1-2; no definite D call. The CDR3 loop spans 15 amino acids. From germline, CDR1 is MNHNS and CDR2 SASEGT. V was cut by 1 base and J by 4 bases, with 13 bases left in between. Here the CDR3 reads CASSEVIGGRYGYTF. Here the CDR3 DNA reads TGTGCCAGCAGTGAAGTAATTGGAGGCCGCTATGGCTACACCTTC.

The V call is TRBV28, the J call TRBJ1-3; tentative D call: TRBD1 (6 bases). This CDR3 contains 13 residues. Trimming shortened V by 10 bases and J by 2 bases, and 12 bases separated the two germline ends. Per the germline V gene, CDR1 is MDHEN and CDR2 is SYDVKM. CDR3: CAMGGGAGNTIYF. The CDR3 bases are TGTGCCATGGGAGGGGGAGCTGGAAACACCATATATTTT. Filled out from reference TRBV28 and TRBJ1-3, the complete variable domain reads DVKVTQSSRYLVKRTGEKVFLECVQDMDHENMFWYRQDPGLGLRLIYFSYDVKMKEKGDIPEGYSVSREKKERFSLILESASTNQTSMYLCAMGGGAGNTIYFGEGSWLTVV.

In its sample, this clone was seen a few times. The chain joins TRBV29-1 to TRBJ2-3, with D tentatively TRBD1 (7 bases). The CDR3 has 12 residues. CDR1 and CDR2 from the germline V gene are SQVTM and ANQGSEA. V lost 5 bases to trimming and J lost 9 bases, with 15 bases between them. The chain's CDR3 is CSVTGPGGTQYF. DNA of the CDR3: TGCAGCGTTACAGGTCCAGGGGGGACGCAGTATTTT.

CDR3 nucleotides: TGTGCCAGCAGCTTGGGCGGGAATTTGGGTAATGAAAAACTGTTTTTT. Amino acid sequence: CASSLGGNLGNEKLFF. This sequence joins TRBV5-4 and TRBJ1-4; D not certain. CDR3 length equals 16 residues. Trimming left V 0 bases short and J 4 bases short, with 13 bases between. Per the germline V gene, CDR1 is SGHNT and CDR2 is YYREEE (reference sequence).

This clone came up once. V is TRBV3-1 (or the pseudogene TRBV3-2) and J is TRBJ2-3; tentatively, D is TRBD2 (5 bases). Germline values: CDR1 LGHDT, CDR2 YNNKEL (reference sequence). Trimming cost V 4 bases and J 3 bases, with 14 bases left between them. CDR3 length: 15 residues. CDR3 DNA sequence: TGTGCCAGCAGCCCCCTGCGGGCCCAAACAGATACGCAGTATTTT. It is translated as CASSPLRAQTDTQYF.

The chain carries TRBV25-1 and TRBJ1-2, with D possibly TRBD1 on 6 matching bases. V lost 3 bases and J 4 bases, leaving 12 bases between the germline ends. This CDR3 has 14 residues. CDR1 and CDR2 (germline): MGHDK, SYGVNS. DNA for the CDR3: TGTGCCAGCAGTGACTCGACAGGAACCTATGGCTACACCTTC. It is translated as CASSDSTGTYGYTF.

In its sample, this clone was seen once. This chain connects TRBV25-1 to TRBJ1-5, with 7 nucleotides matching TRBD1. V dropped 6 bases and J dropped 3; count of bases not matched to a gene: 5. The CDR3 consists of 14 residues. Germline V gives CDR1 MGHDK, CDR2 SYGVNS. This chain's CDR3 is CASSADRDNQPQHF. DNA of the CDR3: TGTGCCAGCAGCGCCGACAGGGACAATCAGCCCCAGCATTTT. Full variable domain (missing parts from reference TRBV25-1 and TRBJ1-5): EADIYQTPRYLVIGTGKKITLECSQTMGHDKMYWYQQDPGMELHLIHYSYGVNSTEKGDLSSESTVSRIRTEHFPLTLESARPSHTSQYLCASSADRDNQPQHFGDGTRLSIL.

This clone came up a few times. This sample also contains other DNA sequences that code for the same CDR3. The V and J genes are TRBV5-1 and TRBJ1-2, with unresolved D. Per the germline V gene, CDR1 is SGHRS and CDR2 is YFSETQ. V was cut by 2 bases and J by 3 bases, with 8 bases left in between. This CDR3 comprises 13 residues. The CDR3 spells CASSLEGDYGYTF. The CDR3 nucleotides are TGCGCCAGCAGCTTAGAGGGTGACTATGGCTACACCTTC.